A selection of T cell receptor beta chains follows, all from one sample in a study of T cell responses to AZD1222 COVID-19 vaccine. Sequencing was performed with immunoSEQ multiplex PCR; in TCRdb, only in-frame clones are kept and a portion is missing. Of fewer than 130,000 clones listed, around 90% are singletons. Specimen: peripheral blood, collected on day 0 of AZD1222 vaccination. These receptors originate from an adult in good health. Each CDR3 is given with its conserved first and last residue. D genes are given only for firm matches. Clone size, where shown, is once, few, many, or a class for clones that have expanded.

V	size	J	D	CDR3	DNA
TRBV7-7	NA	TRBJ1-2	NA	CASSLRAQGYTF	TGTGCCAGCAGCTTGCGAGCACAGGGCTACACCTTC
TRBV12-3/TRBV12-4	NA	TRBJ1-1	NA	CASSPRRNTEAFF	TGTGCCAGCAGCCCCAGGAGGAACACTGAAGCTTTCTTT
TRBV9	once	TRBJ2-3	NA	CASSVTGLTDTQYF	TGTGCCAGCAGCGTCACGGGGTTAACAGATACGCAGTATTTT
TRBV9	NA	TRBJ1-6	NA	CASSEDPGSPLHF	TGTGCCAGCAGCGAGGACCCCGGTTCACCCCTCCACTTT
TRBV20-1	NA	TRBJ1-1	NA	CSASTGEAFF	TGCAGTGCTTCCACAGGTGAAGCTTTCTTT
TRBV5-1	NA	TRBJ2-5	NA	CASSLVIQETQYF	TGCGCCAGCAGCTTGGTGATACAAGAGACCCAGTACTTC
TRBV6-4	NA	TRBJ2-1	NA	CASSAGRGLSYNEQFF	TGTGCCTCCTCGGCGGGGCGGGGGCTCTCCTACAATGAGCAGTTCTTC
TRBV7-9	once	TRBJ1-5	NA	CASSPSLNQPQHF	TGTGCCAGCAGCCCGTCGCTTAATCAGCCCCAGCATTTT
TRBV11-1	NA	TRBJ1-6	TRBD1	CASSFRGGSPLHF	TGTGCCAGCAGCTTCAGGGGGGGTTCACCCCTCCACTTT
TRBV29-1	once	TRBJ2-3	NA	CSVDEGDTQYF	TGCAGCGTTGATGAGGGGGATACGCAGTATTTT
TRBV28	NA	TRBJ1-5	NA	CASSLPGSPNQPQHF	TGTGCCAGCAGTTTACCCGGTTCGCCCAATCAGCCCCAGCATTTT
TRBV7-9	NA	TRBJ1-5	NA	CASSRVKGENSNQPQHF	TGTGCCAGCAGCCGGGTGAAAGGGGAGAATAGCAATCAGCCCCAGCATTTT
TRBV28	NA	TRBJ2-7	NA	CASSSLYRGRPSYEQYF	TGTGCCAGCAGTTCCCTCTATCGTGGCAGACCCTCTTACGAGCAGTACTTC